The 4 T cell receptor beta chains below come from one sample, sequenced in a study of CD8+CD57+ T cells in acquired aplastic anemia. It was genomic DNA that served as the template for profiling TCR beta VDJ and CDR3. TCRdb re-called the reads with MiXCR, one entry per CDR3 protein. The sample includes about 180,000 distinct CDR3 sequences, almost 50% of them seen just once. Those patients picked for sequencing had displayed CD8+CD57+ cell expansion on flow cytometry. Sequenced sample: sorted CD4+, CD8+, or CD8+CD57+ T cells (not recorded which) from PBMCs. The origin of the receptors is a human donor with aplastic anemia.

This clonotype was seen at least ten times. The CDR3 DNA follows: TGTGCCAGCAGTTTAGCCGGGACAGGGACTATTGAGCAGTACTTC. This codes for CASSLAGTGTIEQYF. The chain links TRBV12-3 or TRBV12-4 to TRBJ2-7; 9 bases fit TRBD1. After removal of 0 bases from V and 7 bases from J, the junction contained 7 bases not matched to a gene. This CDR3 comprises 15 residues.

V is TRBV7-3 and J is TRBJ2-2; TRBD2 might be the D (6 bases). The CDR3 loop spans 16 amino acids. V lost 5 bases and J 6 bases, leaving 19 bases between the germline ends. Germline assignment: CDR1 SGHTA and CDR2 FQGTGA. CDR3 nucleotides: TGTGCCAGCAGCCCACGTTGGGGGGACGACGCCGGGGAGCTGTTTTTT. Its protein product is CASSPRWGDDAGELFF. Based on the CDR3 plus reference TRBV7-3 and TRBJ2-2, the full variable domain is GAGVSQTPSNKVTEKGKYVELRCDPISGHTALYWYRQSLGQGPEFLIYFQGTGAADDSGLPNDRFFAVRPEGSVSTLKIQRTERGDSAVYLCASSPRWGDDAGELFFGEGSRLTVL.

The chain combines TRBV10-1 with TRBJ2-3, with unresolved D. V lost 3 bases to trimming and J lost 7 bases, with 8 bases between them. The length of the CDR3 is 12 residues. The germline CDR1 and CDR2 sequences are WNHNN and SYGVQD (reference sequence). The CDR3 region is CASSETKNTQYF. The CDR3 DNA reads as TGCGCCAGCAGTGAAACGAAGAATACGCAGTATTTT.

The sample holds many counts of this clonotype. The J gene is TRBJ2-1, the V gene TRBV6-4; D remains ambiguous. Germline lookup yields CDR1 MRHNA and CDR2 SNTAGT. This CDR3 has 13 amino acids. Trimming cost V 2 bases and J 8 bases, with 10 bases left between them. This chain's CDR3 is CASSDRVKDEQFF. For the CDR3, the DNA is TGTGCCAGCAGTGACAGGGTTAAGGATGAGCAGTTCTTC.